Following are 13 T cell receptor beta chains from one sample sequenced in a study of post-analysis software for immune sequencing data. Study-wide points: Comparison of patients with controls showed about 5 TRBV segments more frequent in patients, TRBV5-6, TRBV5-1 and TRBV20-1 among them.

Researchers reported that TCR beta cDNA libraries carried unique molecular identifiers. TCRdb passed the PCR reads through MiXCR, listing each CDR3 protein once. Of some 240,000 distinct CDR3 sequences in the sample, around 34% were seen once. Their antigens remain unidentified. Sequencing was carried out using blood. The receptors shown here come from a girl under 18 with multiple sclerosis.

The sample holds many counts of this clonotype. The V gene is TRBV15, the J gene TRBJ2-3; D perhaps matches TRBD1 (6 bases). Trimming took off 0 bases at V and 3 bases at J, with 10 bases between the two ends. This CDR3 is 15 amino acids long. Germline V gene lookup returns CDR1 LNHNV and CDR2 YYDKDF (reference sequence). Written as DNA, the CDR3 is TGTGCCACCAGCAGAGAATTAGGGGGTACAGATACGCAGTATTTT. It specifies CATSRELGGTDTQYF.

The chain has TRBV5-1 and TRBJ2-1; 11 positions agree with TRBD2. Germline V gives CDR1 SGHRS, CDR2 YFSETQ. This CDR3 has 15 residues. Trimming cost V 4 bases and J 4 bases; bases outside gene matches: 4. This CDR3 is CASSPTSGRYNEQFF. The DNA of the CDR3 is TGCGCCAGCAGCCCAACTAGCGGGAGATACAATGAGCAGTTCTTC. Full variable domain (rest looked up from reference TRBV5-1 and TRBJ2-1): KAGVTQTPRYLIKTRGQQVTLSCSPISGHRSVSWYQQTPGQGLQFLFEYFSETQRNKGNFPGRFSGRQFSNSRSEMNVSTLELGDSALYLCASSPTSGRYNEQFFGPGTRLTVL.

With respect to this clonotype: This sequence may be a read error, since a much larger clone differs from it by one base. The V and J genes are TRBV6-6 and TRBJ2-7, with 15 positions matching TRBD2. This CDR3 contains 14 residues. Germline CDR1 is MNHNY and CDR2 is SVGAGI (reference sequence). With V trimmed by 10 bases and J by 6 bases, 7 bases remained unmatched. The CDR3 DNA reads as TGTGCCATCACCGGGACTAGCGGGGGGAGCGAGCAGTACTTC. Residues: CAITGTSGGSEQYF.

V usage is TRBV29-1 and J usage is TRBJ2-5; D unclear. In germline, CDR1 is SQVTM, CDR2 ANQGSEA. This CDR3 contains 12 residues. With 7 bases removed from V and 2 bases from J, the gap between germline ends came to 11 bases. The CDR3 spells CSARQSQETQYF. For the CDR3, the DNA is TGCAGCGCTCGGCAGAGTCAAGAGACCCAGTACTTC.

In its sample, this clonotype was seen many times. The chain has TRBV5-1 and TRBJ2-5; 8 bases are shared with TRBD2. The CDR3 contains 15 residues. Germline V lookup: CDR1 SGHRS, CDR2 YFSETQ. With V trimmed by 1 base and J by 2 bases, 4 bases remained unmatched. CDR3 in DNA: TGCGCCAGCAGCTTGAGCGGGAGCGTTCAAGAGACCCAGTACTTC. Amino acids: CASSLSGSVQETQYF.

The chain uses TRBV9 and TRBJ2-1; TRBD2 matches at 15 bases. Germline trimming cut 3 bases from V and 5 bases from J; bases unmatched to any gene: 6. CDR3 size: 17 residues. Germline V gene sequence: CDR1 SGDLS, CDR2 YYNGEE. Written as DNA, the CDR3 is TGTGCCAGCAGCGCGGGGACTAGCGGGAGGAGGGACAATGAGCAGTTCTTC. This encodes CASSAGTSGRRDNEQFF.

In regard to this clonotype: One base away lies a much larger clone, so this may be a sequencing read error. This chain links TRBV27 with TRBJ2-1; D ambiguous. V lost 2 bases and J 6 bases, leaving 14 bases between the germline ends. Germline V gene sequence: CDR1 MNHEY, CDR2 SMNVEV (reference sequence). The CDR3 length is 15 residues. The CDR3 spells CASSLGGARCNEQFF. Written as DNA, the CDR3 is TGTGCCAGCAGTTTAGGTGGAGCGAGGTGCAATGAGCAGTTCTTC.

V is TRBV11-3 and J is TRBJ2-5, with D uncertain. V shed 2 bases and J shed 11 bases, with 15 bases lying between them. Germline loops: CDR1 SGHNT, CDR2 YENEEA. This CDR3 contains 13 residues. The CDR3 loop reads CASSLYGYNEQYF. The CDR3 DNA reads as TGTGCCAGCAGCTTATACGGATACAATGAGCAGTACTTC.

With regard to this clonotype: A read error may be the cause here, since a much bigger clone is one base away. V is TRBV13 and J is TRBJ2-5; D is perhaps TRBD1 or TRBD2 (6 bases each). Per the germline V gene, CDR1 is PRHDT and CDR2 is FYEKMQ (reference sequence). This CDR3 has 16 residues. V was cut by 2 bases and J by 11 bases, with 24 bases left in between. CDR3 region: CASSLLAGGSRGEQYF. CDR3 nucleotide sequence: TGTGCCAGCAGCTTATTGGCCGGGGGCTCCCGAGGTGAGCAGTACTTC. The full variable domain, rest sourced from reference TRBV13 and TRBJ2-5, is AAGVIQSPRHLIKEKRETATLKCYPIPRHDTVYWYQQGPGQDPQFLISFYEKMQSDKGSIPDRFSAQQFSDYHSELNMSSLELGDSALYFCASSLLAGGSRGEQYFGPGTRLLVL.

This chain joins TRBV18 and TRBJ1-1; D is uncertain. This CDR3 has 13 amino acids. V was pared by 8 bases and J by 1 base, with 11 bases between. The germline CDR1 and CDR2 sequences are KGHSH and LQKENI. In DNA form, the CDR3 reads TGTGCCAGCGCTATAACAGAGAACACTGAAGCTTTCTTT. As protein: CASAITENTEAFF. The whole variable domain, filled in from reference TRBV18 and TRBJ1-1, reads NAGVMQNPRHLVRRRGQEARLRCSPMKGHSHVYWYRQLPEEGLKFMVYLQKENIIDESGMPKERFSAEFPKEGPSILRIQQVVRGDSAAYFCASAITENTEAFFGQGTRLTVV.

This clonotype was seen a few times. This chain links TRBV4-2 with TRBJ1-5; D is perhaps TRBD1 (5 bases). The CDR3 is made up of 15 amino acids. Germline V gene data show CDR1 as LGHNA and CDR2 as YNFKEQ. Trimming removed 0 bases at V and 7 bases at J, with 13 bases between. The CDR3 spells CASSQEWQGRQPQHF. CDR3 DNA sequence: TGTGCCAGCAGCCAAGAATGGCAGGGTCGGCAGCCCCAGCATTTT.

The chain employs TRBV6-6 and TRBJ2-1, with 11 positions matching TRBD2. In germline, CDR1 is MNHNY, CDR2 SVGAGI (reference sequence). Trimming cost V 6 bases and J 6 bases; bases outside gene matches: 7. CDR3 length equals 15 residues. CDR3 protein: CASRGIAGGSNEQFF. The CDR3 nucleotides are TGTGCCAGCAGGGGGATAGCGGGAGGGTCCAATGAGCAGTTCTTC.

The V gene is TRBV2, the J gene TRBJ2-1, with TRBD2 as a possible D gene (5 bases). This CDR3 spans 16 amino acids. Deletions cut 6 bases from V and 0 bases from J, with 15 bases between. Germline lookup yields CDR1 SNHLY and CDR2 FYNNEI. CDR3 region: CASSRRLAHSYNEQFF. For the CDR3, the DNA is TGTGCCAGCAGCAGGAGGCTAGCCCACTCCTACAATGAGCAGTTCTTC.